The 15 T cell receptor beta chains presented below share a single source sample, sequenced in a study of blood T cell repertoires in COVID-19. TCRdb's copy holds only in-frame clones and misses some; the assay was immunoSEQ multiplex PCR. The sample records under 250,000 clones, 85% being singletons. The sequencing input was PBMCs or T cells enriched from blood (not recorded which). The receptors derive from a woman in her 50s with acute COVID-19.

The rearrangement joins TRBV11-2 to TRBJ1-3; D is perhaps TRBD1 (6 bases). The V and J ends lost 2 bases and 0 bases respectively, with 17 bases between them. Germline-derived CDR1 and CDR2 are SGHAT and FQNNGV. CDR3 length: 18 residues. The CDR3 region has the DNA TGTGCCAGCAGCTTATCGGGCTACAGGGCCGTCTCTGGAAACACCATATATTTT. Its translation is CASSLSGYRAVSGNTIYF.

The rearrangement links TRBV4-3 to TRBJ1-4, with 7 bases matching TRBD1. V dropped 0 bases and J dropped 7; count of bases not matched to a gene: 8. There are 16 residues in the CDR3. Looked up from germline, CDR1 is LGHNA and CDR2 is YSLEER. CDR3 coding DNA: TGCGCCAGCAGCCAAGATTTTCAAAGGGGGCGTGAAAAACTGTTTTTT. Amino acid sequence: CASSQDFQRGREKLFF.

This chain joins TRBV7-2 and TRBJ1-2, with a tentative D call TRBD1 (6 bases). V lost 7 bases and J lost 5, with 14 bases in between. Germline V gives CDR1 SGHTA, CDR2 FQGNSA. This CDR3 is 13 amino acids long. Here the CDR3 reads CASTKTGSYGYTF. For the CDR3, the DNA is TGTGCCAGCACCAAGACAGGCTCGTATGGCTACACCTTC.

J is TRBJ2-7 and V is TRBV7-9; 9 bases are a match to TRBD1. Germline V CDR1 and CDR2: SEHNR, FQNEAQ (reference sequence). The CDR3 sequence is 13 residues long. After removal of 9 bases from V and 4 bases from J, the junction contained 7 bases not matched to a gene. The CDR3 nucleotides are TGTGCCAGTGACAGGGGGATAGGATACGAGCAGTACTTC. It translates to CASDRGIGYEQYF.

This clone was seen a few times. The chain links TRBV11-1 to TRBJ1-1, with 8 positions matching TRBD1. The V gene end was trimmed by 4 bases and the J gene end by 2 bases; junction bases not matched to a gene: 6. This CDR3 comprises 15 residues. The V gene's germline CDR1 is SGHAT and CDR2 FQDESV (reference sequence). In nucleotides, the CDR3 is TGTGCCAGCAGCTCGGACAGGGCCCGAAACACTGAAGCTTTCTTT. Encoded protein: CASSSDRARNTEAFF.

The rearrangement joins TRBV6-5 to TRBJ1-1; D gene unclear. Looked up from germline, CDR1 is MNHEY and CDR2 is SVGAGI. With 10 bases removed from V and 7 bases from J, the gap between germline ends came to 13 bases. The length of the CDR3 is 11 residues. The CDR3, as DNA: TGTGCCATCAAGGAGACTGGTGAAGCTTTCTTT. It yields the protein CAIKETGEAFF.

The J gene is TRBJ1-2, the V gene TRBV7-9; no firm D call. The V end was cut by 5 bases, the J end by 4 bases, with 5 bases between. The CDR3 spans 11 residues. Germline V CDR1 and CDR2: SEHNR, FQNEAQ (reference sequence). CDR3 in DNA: TGTGCCAGCAGCCCTCCCTATGGCTACACCTTC. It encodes CASSPPYGYTF.

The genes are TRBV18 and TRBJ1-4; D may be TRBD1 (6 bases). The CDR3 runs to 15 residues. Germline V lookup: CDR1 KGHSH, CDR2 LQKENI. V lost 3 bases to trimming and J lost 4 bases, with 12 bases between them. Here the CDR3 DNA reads TGTGCCAGCTCACCCCAGGACAGCCGTAATGAAAAACTGTTTTTT. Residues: CASSPQDSRNEKLFF.

CDR3 bases: TGTGCCAGCTCTCCCCCGGGCCAGGGGGGCAATGAGCAGTTCTTC. Translated, it gives CASSPPGQGGNEQFF. V and J are TRBV18 and TRBJ2-1; maybe TRBD1 (7 bases). V lost 6 bases and J lost 6, with 18 bases in between. The CDR3 totals 15 residues. Germline values: CDR1 KGHSH, CDR2 LQKENI.

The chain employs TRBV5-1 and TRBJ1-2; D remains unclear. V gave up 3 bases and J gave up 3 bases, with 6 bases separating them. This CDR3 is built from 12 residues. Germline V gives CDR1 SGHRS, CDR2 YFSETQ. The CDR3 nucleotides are TGCGCCAGCAGCTCGCTAGACTATGGCTACACCTTC. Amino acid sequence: CASSSLDYGYTF.

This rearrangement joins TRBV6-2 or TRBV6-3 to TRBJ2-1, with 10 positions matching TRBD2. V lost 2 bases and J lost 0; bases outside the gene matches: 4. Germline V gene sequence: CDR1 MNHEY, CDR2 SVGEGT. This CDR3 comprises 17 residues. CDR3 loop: CASSYTSGAISYNEQFF. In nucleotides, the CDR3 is TGTGCCAGCAGTTACACTAGCGGGGCCATCTCCTACAATGAGCAGTTCTTC.

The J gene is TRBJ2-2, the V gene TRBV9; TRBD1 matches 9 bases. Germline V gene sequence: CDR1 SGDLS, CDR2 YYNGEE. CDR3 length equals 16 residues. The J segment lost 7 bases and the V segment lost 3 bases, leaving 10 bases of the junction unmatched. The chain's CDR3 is CASSAAGTGSIGELFF. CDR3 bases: TGTGCCAGCAGCGCCGCCGGGACAGGGTCGATCGGGGAGCTGTTTTTT.

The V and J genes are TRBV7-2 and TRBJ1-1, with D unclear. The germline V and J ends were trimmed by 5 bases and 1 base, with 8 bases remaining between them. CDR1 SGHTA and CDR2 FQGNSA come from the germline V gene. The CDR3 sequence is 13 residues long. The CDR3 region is CASSGHRNTEAFF. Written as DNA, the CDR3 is TGTGCCAGCAGCGGCCACAGGAACACTGAAGCTTTCTTT.

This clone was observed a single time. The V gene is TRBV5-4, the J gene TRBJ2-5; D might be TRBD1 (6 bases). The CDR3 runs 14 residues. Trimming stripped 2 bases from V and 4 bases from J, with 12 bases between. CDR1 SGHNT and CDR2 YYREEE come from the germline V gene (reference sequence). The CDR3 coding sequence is TGTGCCAGCAGCTTCTCGACAGGAGGAGAGACCCAGTACTTC. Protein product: CASSFSTGGETQYF.

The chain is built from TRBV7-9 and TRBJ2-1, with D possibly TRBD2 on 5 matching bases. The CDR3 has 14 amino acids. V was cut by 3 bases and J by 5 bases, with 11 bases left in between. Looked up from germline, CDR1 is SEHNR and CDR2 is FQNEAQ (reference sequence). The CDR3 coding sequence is TGTGCCAGCAGCTTGGAGGCTTCTCACAATGAGCAGTTCTTC. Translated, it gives CASSLEASHNEQFF.